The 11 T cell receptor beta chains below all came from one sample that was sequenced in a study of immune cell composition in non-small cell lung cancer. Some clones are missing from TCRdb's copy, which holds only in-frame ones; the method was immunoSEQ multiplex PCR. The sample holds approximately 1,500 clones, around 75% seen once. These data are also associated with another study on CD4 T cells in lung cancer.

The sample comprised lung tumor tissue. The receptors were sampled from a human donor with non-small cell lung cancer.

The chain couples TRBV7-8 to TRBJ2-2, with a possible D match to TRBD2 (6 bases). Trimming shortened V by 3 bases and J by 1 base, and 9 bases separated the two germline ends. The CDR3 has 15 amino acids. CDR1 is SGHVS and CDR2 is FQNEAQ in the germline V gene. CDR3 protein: CASSFFGGNTGELFF. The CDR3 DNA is TGTGCCAGCAGCTTCTTCGGGGGGAACACCGGGGAGCTGTTTTTT.

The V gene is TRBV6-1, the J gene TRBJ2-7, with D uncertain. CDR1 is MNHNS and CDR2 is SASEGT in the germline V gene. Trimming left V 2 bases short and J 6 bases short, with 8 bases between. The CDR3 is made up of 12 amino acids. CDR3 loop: CASSEYIIEQYF. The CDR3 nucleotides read TGTGCCAGCAGTGAATACATCATCGAGCAGTACTTC.

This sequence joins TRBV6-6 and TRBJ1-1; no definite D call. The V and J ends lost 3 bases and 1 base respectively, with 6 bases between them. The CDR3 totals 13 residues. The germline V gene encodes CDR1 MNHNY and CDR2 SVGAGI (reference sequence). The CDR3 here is CASSYGRNTEAFF. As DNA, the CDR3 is TGTGCCAGCAGTTATGGGCGGAACACTGAAGCTTTCTTT.

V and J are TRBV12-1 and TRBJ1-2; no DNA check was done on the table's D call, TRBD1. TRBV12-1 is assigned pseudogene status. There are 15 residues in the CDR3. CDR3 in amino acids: CASSPNRVGDYGYTF. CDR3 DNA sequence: TGTGCCAGCAGCCCAAACAGGGTCGGGGATTATGGCTACACCTTC.

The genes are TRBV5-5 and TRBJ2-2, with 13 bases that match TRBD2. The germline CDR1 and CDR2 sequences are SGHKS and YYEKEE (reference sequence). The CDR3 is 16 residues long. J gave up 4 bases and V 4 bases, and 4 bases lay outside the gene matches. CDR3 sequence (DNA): TGTGCCAGCAGCCCCACTAGCGGGGGGGGCACCGGGGAGCTGTTTTTT. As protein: CASSPTSGGGTGELFF.

The DNA for the CDR3 is TGCGCCAGCAGCTTCCCCCTTAACACCGGGGAGCTGTTTTTT. This codes for CASSFPLNTGELFF. This chain joins TRBV5-1 and TRBJ2-2; D remains unclear. Trimming took 2 bases from V and 2 from J, leaving 7 bases between them. Looked up from germline, CDR1 is SGHRS and CDR2 is YFSETQ. This CDR3 is built from 14 residues.

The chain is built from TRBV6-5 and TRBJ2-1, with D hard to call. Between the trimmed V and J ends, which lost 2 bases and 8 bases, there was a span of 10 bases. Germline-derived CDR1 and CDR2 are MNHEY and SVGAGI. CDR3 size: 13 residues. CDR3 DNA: TGTGCCAGCAGTTACCCGAATACGGATGAGCAGTTCTTC. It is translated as CASSYPNTDEQFF.

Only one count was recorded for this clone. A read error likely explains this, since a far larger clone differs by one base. CDR3 in amino acids: CASSQTRGAPRNF. The CDR3 region has the DNA TGTGCCAGCAGCCAGACACGGGGGGCCCCCAGGAACTTC. V usage is TRBV4-2 and J usage is TRBJ2-7, with D possibly matching TRBD2 (7 bases). This CDR3 has 13 amino acids. Per germline, CDR1 LGHNA and CDR2 YNFKEQ.

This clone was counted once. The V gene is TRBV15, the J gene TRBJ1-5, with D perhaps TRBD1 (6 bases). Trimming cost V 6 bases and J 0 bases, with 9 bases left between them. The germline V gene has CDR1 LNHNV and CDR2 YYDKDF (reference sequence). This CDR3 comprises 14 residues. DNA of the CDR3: TGTGCCACCAGTGAGGACAGTAGCAATCAGCCCCAGCATTTT. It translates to CATSEDSSNQPQHF.

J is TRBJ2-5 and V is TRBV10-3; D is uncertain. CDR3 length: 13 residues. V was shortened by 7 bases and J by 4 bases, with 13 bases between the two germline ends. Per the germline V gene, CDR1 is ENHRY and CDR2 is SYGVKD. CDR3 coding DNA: TGTGCCATCAATCAGCGACCCGGAGAGACCCAGTACTTC. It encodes CAINQRPGETQYF.

CDR3 nucleotides: TGTGCCAGCAGTTTATCCGCCGGGGAGCTGTTTTTT. Amino acids: CASSLSAGELFF. The genes are TRBV28 and TRBJ2-2; D is undetermined. Germline V gene sequence: CDR1 MDHEN, CDR2 SYDVKM. V lost 1 base and J 6 bases, leaving 3 bases between the germline ends. The CDR3 covers 12 residues.